This section outlines one T cell receptor (beta chain) sequence together with its context. Its antigen remains unidentified. The source of the sample is a study of post-analysis software for immune sequencing data. CDR3 length equals 13 residues. General study findings and limits: With F measure, samples from one preparation batch clustered together strongly. Patients showed TRBV5-6, TRBV5-1 and TRBV20-1 among a few TRBV segments more frequent than in controls.

Researchers reported that TCR beta cDNA libraries carried unique molecular identifiers. TCRdb re-derived calls from the PCR reads in MiXCR, one entry per CDR3 protein. The sample yields fewer than 850,000 distinct CDR3 sequences, 46% seen once. This clonotype was obtained from a girl aged 5 to 17 with multiple sclerosis. The chain joins TRBV21-1 to TRBJ2-5; the table gives TRBD1 as D, unverified against the DNA. TRBV21-1 is deemed a pseudogene. Sequences were obtained from blood. The CDR3 loop reads CASRRTGGETQYF. The CDR3 DNA sequence: TGTGCCAGCAGACGGACAGGCGGAGAGACCCAGTACTTC.